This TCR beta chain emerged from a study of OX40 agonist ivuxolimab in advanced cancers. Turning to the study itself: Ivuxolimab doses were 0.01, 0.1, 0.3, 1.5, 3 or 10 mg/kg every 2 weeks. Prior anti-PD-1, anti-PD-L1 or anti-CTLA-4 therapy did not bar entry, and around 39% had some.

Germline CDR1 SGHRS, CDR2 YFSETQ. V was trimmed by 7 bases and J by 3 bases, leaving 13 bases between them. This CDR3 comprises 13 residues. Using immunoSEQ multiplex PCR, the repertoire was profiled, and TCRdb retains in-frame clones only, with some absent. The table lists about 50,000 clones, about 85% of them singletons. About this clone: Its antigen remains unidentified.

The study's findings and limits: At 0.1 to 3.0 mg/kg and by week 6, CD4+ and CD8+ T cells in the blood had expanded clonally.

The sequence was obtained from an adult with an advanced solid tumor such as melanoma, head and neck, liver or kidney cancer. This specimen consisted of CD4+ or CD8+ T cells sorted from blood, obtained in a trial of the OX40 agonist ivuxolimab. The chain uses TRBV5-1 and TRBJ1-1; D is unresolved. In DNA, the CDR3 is TGCGCCAGCTCCTTGCGAGAGTACACTGAAGCTTTCTTT. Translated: CASSLREYTEAFF.